This TCR beta chain derives from a study of blood T cell repertoires in COVID-19. The overall study: Sites in the United States, Italy and Spain provided acute and convalescent COVID-19 samples. PBMCs, B-cell-depleted T cells, or T cells were the source of the cDNA or gDNA that made up the material.

Study processing details: Reference gene primer amplification gave nucleated cell count estimates. Sequencing used immunoSEQ multiplex PCR; TCRdb keeps in-frame clones, though not all of them. V, J and clone size were drawn from that table, and D and trimming were deduced from the DNA. The sample has roughly 300,000 clones; over 75% are singletons. V shed 7 bases and J 0 bases; nucleotides not matched to a gene: 5. The CDR3 has 14 residues. Germline V gene lookup returns CDR1 SGHRS and CDR2 YFSETQ. The TCR sequence derives from a man aged 18 to 29 with active or convalescent COVID-19. J is TRBJ1-1 and V is TRBV5-1; 8 bases line up with TRBD1. The sequencing input was peripheral blood. The CDR3 region is CASRTGLMNTEAFF. CDR3 DNA: TGCGCCAGCCGGACAGGGCTAATGAACACTGAAGCTTTCTTT.